The 15 T cell receptor beta chains listed next were all sequenced from one sample in a study of CD8+ T cells in alopecia areata. cDNA prepared by RNA extraction and subsequent reverse transcription served as the template for sequencing. Using immunoSEQ multiplex PCR, the repertoire was profiled, and TCRdb retains in-frame clones only, with some absent. The sample lists roughly 140,000 clones; 40% to 65% were seen once. Sequencing used CD4+ T cells sorted from blood, obtained at week 0. The receptors originated from a human donor with alopecia areata.

The V call is TRBV30, the J call TRBJ2-4; D remains unclear. V was cut by 0 bases and J by 8 bases, with 11 bases left in between. The CDR3 has 13 residues. Germline assignment: CDR1 GTSNPN and CDR2 SVGIG (reference sequence). In nucleotides, the CDR3 is TGTGCCTGGAGTGTTGGGCTTGGGGACATTCAGTACTTC. This codes for CAWSVGLGDIQYF.

The rearrangement links TRBV4-3 to TRBJ1-4; D call uncertain. CDR1 and CDR2 (germline): LGHNA, YSLEER. This CDR3 region has 13 residues. Trimming shortened V by 5 bases and J by 8 bases, and 12 bases separated the two germline ends. CDR3 nucleotide sequence: TGCGCCAGCAGCAGGAGTAGAGAGGAAAAACTGTTTTTT. It specifies CASSRSREEKLFF.

Many counts were recorded for this clone. This chain uses TRBV7-2 with TRBJ2-1; 7 bases fit TRBD1. This CDR3 has 15 residues. V shed 5 bases, J shed 3 bases, and the junction held 7 bases outside the gene matches. Germline V gene data show CDR1 as SGHTA and CDR2 as FQGNSA. The CDR3 is CASSLGRDSYNEQFF. For the CDR3, the DNA is TGTGCCAGCAGCCTAGGTAGGGACAGCTACAATGAGCAGTTCTTC.

This chain uses TRBV7-6 with TRBJ2-3; a weak D match, TRBD2 (7 bases). Trimming left V 8 bases short and J 5 bases short, with 17 bases between. Germline lookup yields CDR1 SGHVS and CDR2 FNYEAQ. The CDR3 consists of 14 residues. The CDR3 DNA follows: TGTGCCAGCGGCGGGGGCGCCTTTGAAGATACGCAGTATTTT. Encoded protein: CASGGGAFEDTQYF.

This clone was counted a few times. The gene calls are TRBV30 and TRBJ2-7; D is perhaps TRBD2 (6 bases). Trimming took 0 bases from V and 7 from J, leaving 13 bases between them. The CDR3 loop spans 13 amino acids. In germline, CDR1 is GTSNPN, CDR2 SVGIG (reference sequence). The CDR3 DNA sequence: TGTGCCTGGAGTGTACGCGGGGTTCGAGAGCAGTACTTC. Protein product: CAWSVRGVREQYF. Combining the CDR3 with reference TRBV30 and TRBJ2-7 gives the whole variable domain SQTIHQWPATLVQPVGSPLSLECTVEGTSNPNLYWYRQAAGRGLQLLFYSVGIGQISSEVPQNLSASRPQDRQFILSSKKLLLSDSGFYLCAWSVRGVREQYFGPGTRLTVT.

The chain has TRBV30 and TRBJ1-1; 8 bases line up with TRBD1. The CDR3 is 15 residues long. Germline CDR1 GTSNPN, CDR2 SVGIG (reference sequence). The V gene end was trimmed by 4 bases and the J gene end by 4 bases; junction bases not matched to a gene: 11. Here the CDR3 reads CAWTGGSTGGTEAFF. The CDR3 coding sequence is TGTGCCTGGACCGGAGGATCAACAGGGGGCACTGAAGCTTTCTTT.

This clone appeared a single time. This chain joins TRBV4-2 and TRBJ2-1; 12 nucleotides agree with TRBD2. There are 16 residues in the CDR3. Germline CDR1 reads LGHNA; CDR2 reads YNFKEQ. V was pared by 2 bases and J by 3 bases, with 2 bases of the junction left unmatched. In DNA form, the CDR3 reads TGTGCCAGCAGCCAACGGACTAGCGGGAACTACAATGAGCAGTTCTTC. Translating it yields CASSQRTSGNYNEQFF.

The chain links TRBV29-1 to TRBJ2-5; maybe TRBD1 (5 bases). The CDR3 contains 12 residues. V was clipped by 6 bases and J by 1 base, with 9 bases between them. Germline V gene lookup returns CDR1 SQVTM and CDR2 ANQGSEA. The DNA of the CDR3 is TGCAGCGTCCGACAGCTCCAAGAGACCCAGTACTTC. Its protein product is CSVRQLQETQYF.

A few counts support this clone. This rearrangement joins TRBV4-3 to TRBJ2-1; 16 bases map to TRBD2. Germline assignment: CDR1 LGHNA and CDR2 YSLEER. The V segment lost 0 bases and the J segment 9 bases; nucleotides outside the gene matches: 2. The CDR3 loop spans 16 amino acids. CDR3 amino acids: CASSQEGTSGRVEQFF. In DNA, the CDR3 is TGCGCCAGCAGCCAAGAAGGGACTAGCGGGAGGGTTGAGCAGTTCTTC.

The chain couples TRBV2 to TRBJ1-5; no reliable D call. The V end was cut by 0 bases, the J end by 6 bases, with 9 bases between. Germline CDR1 is SNHLY and CDR2 is FYNNEI. The CDR3 contains 14 residues. The CDR3 here is CASSEAPQSQPQHF. The CDR3 DNA follows: TGTGCCAGCAGTGAAGCCCCCCAGAGTCAGCCCCAGCATTTT.

J is TRBJ2-5 and V is TRBV7-9, with D possibly matching TRBD1 (5 bases). Germline V gene sequence: CDR1 SEHNR, CDR2 FQNEAQ (reference sequence). V was pared by 1 base and J by 5 bases, with 14 bases between. The CDR3 has 15 amino acids. The CDR3 reads CASSLEKGRGETQYF. CDR3 bases: TGTGCCAGCAGCTTAGAGAAGGGGCGCGGTGAGACCCAGTACTTC. The whole variable domain, filled in from reference TRBV7-9 and TRBJ2-5, reads DTGVSQNPRHKITKRGQNVTFRCDPISEHNRLYWYRQTLGQGPEFLTYFQNEAQLEKSRLLSDRFSAERPKGSFSTLEIQRTEQGDSAMYLCASSLEKGRGETQYFGPGTRLLVL.

This clone was recorded a few times. The chain employs TRBV18 and TRBJ2-3; D gene uncertain. The CDR3 length is 18 residues. Trimming took off 2 bases at V and 2 bases at J, with 20 bases between the two ends. Germline CDR1 and CDR2: KGHSH and LQKENI. The CDR3 nucleotides read TGTGCCAGCTCACCATTGCGGATAAACCTCCCATACACAGATACGCAGTATTTT. Translation gives CASSPLRINLPYTDTQYF.

V gene TRBV4-2 combines with J gene TRBJ2-2, with D perhaps TRBD2 (5 bases). Trimming stripped 1 base from V and 1 base from J, with 10 bases between. From germline, CDR1 is LGHNA and CDR2 YNFKEQ. The CDR3 runs to 16 residues. The CDR3 protein is CASSQGLRVNTGELFF. DNA for the CDR3: TGTGCCAGCAGCCAAGGCCTGCGGGTGAACACCGGGGAGCTGTTTTTT.

The chain uses TRBV29-1 and TRBJ2-3, with no clear D. CDR1 and CDR2 (germline): SQVTM, ANQGSEA. The CDR3 is 16 residues long. The ends were cut back, 4 bases at V and 2 bases at J, with 19 bases in the middle. The CDR3 DNA is TGCAGCGTTGGTAATCCGTCCTCAAGCCTCACAGATACGCAGTATTTT. Translated: CSVGNPSSSLTDTQYF.

This clone was recorded a few times. This chain joins TRBV30 and TRBJ2-2; D remains ambiguous. This CDR3 is built from 13 residues. V was clipped by 3 bases and J by 3 bases, with 8 bases between them. Germline CDR1 reads GTSNPN; CDR2 reads SVGIG (reference sequence). This CDR3 is CAWRKGYTGELFF. CDR3 coding DNA: TGTGCCTGGAGAAAGGGATACACCGGGGAGCTGTTTTTT.